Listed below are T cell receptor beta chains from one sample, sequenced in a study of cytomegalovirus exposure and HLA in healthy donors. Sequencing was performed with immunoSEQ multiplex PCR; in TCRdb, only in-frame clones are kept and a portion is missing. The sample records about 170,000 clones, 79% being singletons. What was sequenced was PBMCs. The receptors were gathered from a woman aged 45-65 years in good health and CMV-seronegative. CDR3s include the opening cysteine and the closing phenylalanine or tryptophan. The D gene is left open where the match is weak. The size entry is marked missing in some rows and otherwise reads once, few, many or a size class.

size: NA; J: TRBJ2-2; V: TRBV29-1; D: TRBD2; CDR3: CSAGLSSGRAGELFF; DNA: TGCAGCGCAGGATTATCTAGCGGGAGAGCCGGGGAGCTGTTTTTT
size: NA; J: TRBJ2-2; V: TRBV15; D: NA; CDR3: CATSRVTGEVGELFF; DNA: TGTGCCACCAGCAGAGTAACAGGGGAGGTCGGGGAGCTGTTTTTT
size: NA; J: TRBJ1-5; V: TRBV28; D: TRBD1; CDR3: CASSLRDRNQPQHF; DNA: TGTGCCAGCAGTTTACGGGACAGAAATCAGCCCCAGCATTTT
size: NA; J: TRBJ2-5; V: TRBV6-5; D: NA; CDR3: CASRPDGPQLHF; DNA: TGTGCCAGCAGACCCGACGGCCCTCAACTACACTTC
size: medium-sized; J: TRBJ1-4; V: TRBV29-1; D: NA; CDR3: CSAEGGLGDEKLFF; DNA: TGCAGCGCCGAGGGAGGCCTAGGAGACGAAAAACTGTTTTTT
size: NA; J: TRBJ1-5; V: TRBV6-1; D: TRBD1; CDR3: CASQGQGGGEPQHF; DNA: TGTGCCAGCCAAGGACAGGGAGGAGGAGAGCCCCAGCATTTT
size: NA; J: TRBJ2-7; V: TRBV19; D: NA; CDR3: CASSIDFLRGGSYEQYF; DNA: TGTGCCAGTAGTATAGATTTTTTGAGGGGGGGGTCCTACGAGCAGTACTTC
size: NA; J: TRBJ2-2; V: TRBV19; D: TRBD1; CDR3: CASSIEIKTGATGELFF; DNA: TGTGCCAGTAGTATAGAGATAAAGACAGGGGCCACCGGGGAGCTGTTTTTT
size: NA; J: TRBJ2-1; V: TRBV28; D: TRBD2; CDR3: CASSPKGLAGAYNEQFF; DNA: TGTGCCAGCAGTCCTAAAGGACTAGCGGGGGCCTACAATGAGCAGTTCTTC
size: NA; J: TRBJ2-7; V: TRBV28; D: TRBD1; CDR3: CASSLFGTGGHEQYF; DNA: TGTGCCAGCAGTTTATTTGGGACAGGGGGCCACGAGCAGTACTTC
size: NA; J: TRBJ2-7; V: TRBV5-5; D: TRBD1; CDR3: CASSLGTGAPYEQYF; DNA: TGTGCCAGCAGCTTGGGGACAGGAGCCCCCTACGAGCAGTACTTC
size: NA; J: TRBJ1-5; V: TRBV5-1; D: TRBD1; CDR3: CASSPGQGNQPQHF; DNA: TGCGCCAGCAGCCCGGGACAGGGCAATCAGCCCCAGCATTTT